The present T cell receptor (beta chain) was sequenced within a study of T cell responses to AZD1222 COVID-19 vaccine. The table came from immunoSEQ multiplex PCR; TCRdb's copy has only in-frame clones and leaves some out. This sample has 110,000 or so clones; approximately 87% occur once, and the top ten carry around 2.5%. Trimming pared 6 bases from V and 0 bases from J, leaving 12 bases between. This CDR3 contains 15 residues. Germline V CDR1 and CDR2: MNHEY, SVGAGI. The chain carries TRBV6-5 and TRBJ1-3; D gene unclear. The specimen comprised peripheral blood, sampled on day 0 of AZD1222 vaccination. The clonotype originates from an adult in good health. The CDR3 region has the DNA TGTGCCAGCAGGCTAGACGGAAACTCTGGAAACACCATATATTTT. Translated: CASRLDGNSGNTIYF.